The clone carrying this TCR beta chain has only one observation. The J segment lost 9 bases and the V segment lost 2 bases, leaving 5 bases of the junction unmatched. The CDR3 totals 14 residues. Germline CDR1 is SEHNR and CDR2 is FQNEAQ (reference sequence). Per the study methods: Estimated nucleated cell counts came from reference gene primer amplification. Profiled with immunoSEQ multiplex PCR; TCRdb holds only in-frame clones, not every one. That table furnishes V, J and clone size, whereas the DNA furnished D and trimming. The data hold roughly 160,000 clones, with roughly 86% observed a single time. Seattle's cohort entered during active infection and was followed longitudinally. The data were obtained in a study of blood T cell repertoires in COVID-19. Study-wide context: Specimens from acute and convalescent COVID-19 originated in the United States, Italy and Spain. T cells, B-cell-depleted T cells, or PBMCs provided the cDNA or gDNA that served as material.

The chain uses TRBV7-9 and TRBJ2-1, with 9 nucleotides matching TRBD2. This sequence originates from a woman of 80 years or more with COVID-19, enrolled during active disease. Sequenced input: peripheral blood. For the CDR3, the DNA is TGTGCCAGCAGCTTATCTAGCGGGACCGGTGAGCAGTTCTTC. Translated, it gives CASSLSSGTGEQFF.